One and the same sample provided the 5 T cell receptor beta chains below, sequenced in a study of vaccination and CD4 T cells after COVID-19. Using its own MiXCR run on the PCR reads, TCRdb lists one record per CDR3 protein. The sample lists 20,000 to 25,000 distinct CDR3 sequences, roughly 50% occurring once. The sequencing used CD4+ T cells from blood, collected before SARS-CoV-2 vaccination. The receptors stem from a human donor who had recovered from COVID-19.

Only a few counts were recorded for this clonotype. The chain recombines TRBV12-3 or TRBV12-4 with TRBJ2-5, with 8 nucleotides matching TRBD2. The ends lost 7 bases at V and 5 bases at J; junction bases unmatched: 6. This CDR3 is 13 amino acids long. CDR3: CASTRRGGETQYF. In DNA form, the CDR3 reads TGTGCCAGCACCCGACGGGGGGGGGAGACCCAGTACTTC.

The chain uses TRBV10-3 and TRBJ1-5; tentatively, D is TRBD1 (5 bases). Trimming left V 6 bases short and J 7 bases short, with 19 bases between. There are 15 residues in the CDR3. The V gene's germline CDR1 is ENHRY and CDR2 SYGVKD. Written as DNA, the CDR3 is TGTGCCATCAGCCCCGTCAGGGACGTTACGCAGCCCCAGCATTTT. As protein: CAISPVRDVTQPQHF.

This clonotype has only a few counts. J is TRBJ2-3 and V is TRBV20-1, with D maybe TRBD2 (5 bases). Looked up from germline, CDR1 is DFQATT and CDR2 is SNEGSKA (reference sequence). V lost 3 bases, J lost 6 bases, and 10 bases lay in between. This CDR3 spans 12 amino acids. CDR3: CSARSGEDTQYF. Here the CDR3 DNA reads TGCAGTGCTAGGAGCGGAGAGGATACGCAGTATTTT.

The chain is built from TRBV7-2 and TRBJ2-7; no reliable D call. The germline V and J ends were trimmed by 5 bases and 3 bases, with 5 bases remaining between them. The CDR3 is 11 residues long. Germline V gene sequence: CDR1 SGHTA, CDR2 FQGNSA. CDR3 sequence: CASSRYYEQYF. The CDR3 coding sequence is TGTGCCAGCAGCCGATACTACGAGCAGTACTTC.

V usage is TRBV12-3 or TRBV12-4 and J usage is TRBJ1-6; weak D call: TRBD1 (5 bases). The V end lost 4 bases, the J end lost 12 bases, and 13 bases lay between the germline ends. This CDR3 is 13 amino acids long. The CDR3 DNA follows: TGTGCCAGCAGTTACCGACAGTTTGGACCCCTCCACTTT. It codes for CASSYRQFGPLHF.